A single sample gave rise to the 21 T cell receptor beta chains below, sequenced in a study of T cells expressing NK-cell markers. TCRdb re-analyzed the 5' RACE reads; it lists each CDR3 protein once, without DNA. This sample's table reports 550,000 to 600,000 distinct CDR3 sequences. Input material: blood T cells: a sorted CD56 or NKG2C T cell subset, CD4+ or CD8+ T cells, or bulk PBMC T cells (not recorded which). The receptors originated from a man aged 18 to 30 in good health.

J is TRBJ1-1 and V is TRBV9. Germline CDR1 and CDR2: SGDLS and YYNGEE. This CDR3 is built from 16 residues. CDR3 protein: CASSPEFFGGGSEAFF.

The V and J genes are TRBV5-1 and TRBJ2-2; TCRdb gives TRBD2 as the D gene, but with no DNA this cannot be confirmed. Germline CDR1 is SGHRS and CDR2 is YFSETQ. The length of the CDR3 is 15 residues. CDR3 sequence reads: CASSLEAVSTGELFF.

The chain links TRBV20-1 to TRBJ1-2. From germline, CDR1 is DFQATT and CDR2 SNEGSKA (reference sequence). The CDR3 is made up of 12 amino acids. The CDR3 protein is CSAPSLYYGYTF.

This chain connects TRBV6-5 to TRBJ2-1; TCRdb lists TRBD2, though no DNA is available to test this call. CDR1 and CDR2 (germline): MNHEY, SVGAGI. The CDR3 sequence is 14 residues long. CDR3 in amino acids: CASSLVPEYNEQFF.

This chain's CDR3 is CASSPLGTHLQETQYF. The chain links TRBV28 to TRBJ2-5; no DNA is available, so the TRBD1 call from TCRdb remains unchecked. The CDR3 extends over 16 amino acids. CDR1 and CDR2 from the germline V gene are MDHEN and SYDVKM.

The rearrangement joins TRBV28 to TRBJ2-3. Germline assignment: CDR1 MDHEN and CDR2 SYDVKM. The CDR3 loop spans 12 amino acids. CDR3 protein: CASSLSPDTQYF. Looking up the rest from reference TRBV28 and TRBJ2-3 gives the full variable domain: DVKVTQSSRYLVKRTGEKVFLECVQDMDHENMFWYRQDPGLGLRLIYFSYDVKMKEKGDIPEGYSVSREKKERFSLILESASTNQTSMYLCASSLSPDTQYFGPGTRLTVL.

This chain connects TRBV28 to TRBJ2-7; TCRdb proposes TRBD1, but this gene call is untestable without DNA. There are 16 residues in the CDR3. CDR1 and CDR2 from the germline V gene are MDHEN and SYDVKM. Here the CDR3 reads CASSLRGAGVPHEQYF.

The chain combines TRBV20-1 with TRBJ2-4. The CDR3 sequence is 13 residues long. From germline, CDR1 is DFQATT and CDR2 SNEGSKA (reference sequence). CDR3 sequence reads: CSAKRAAKNIQYF.

The chain uses TRBV29-1 and TRBJ2-1; the TCRdb D gene call, TRBD2, has no DNA to confirm it. The germline gives CDR1 SQVTM, CDR2 ANQGSEA. The CDR3 is made up of 15 amino acids. CDR3 in amino acids: CSVWTSASSYNEQFF.

The CDR3 loop reads CASSSSGRAVETQYF. The chain carries TRBV5-1 and TRBJ2-5; TCRdb indicates TRBD2, and absent DNA this call remains unverified. The CDR3 runs 15 residues. The germline V gene has CDR1 SGHRS and CDR2 YFSETQ.

The chain joins TRBV20-1 to TRBJ2-1; lacking DNA, the TRBD1 call made by TCRdb goes unchecked. The CDR3 runs 15 residues. Germline V gives CDR1 DFQATT, CDR2 SNEGSKA (reference sequence). The CDR3 here is CSAEKGLLSYNEQFF.

The CDR3 is CASSLRQGNQPQHF. The chain combines TRBV7-2 with TRBJ1-5; the TCRdb call, TRBD1, lacks DNA for checking. CDR3 length equals 14 residues. Per germline, CDR1 SGHTA and CDR2 FQGNSA.

This sequence joins TRBV3-1 and TRBJ2-2; there is no DNA to check the TCRdb D call of TRBD1. CDR1 is LGHDT and CDR2 is YNNKEL in the germline V gene (reference sequence). CDR3 length: 15 amino acids. CDR3 loop: CASSQGTGGTGELFF.

The rearrangement links TRBV14 to TRBJ2-1; TCRdb's D gene call, TRBD1, goes unchecked for lack of DNA. Germline V gene sequence: CDR1 SGHDN, CDR2 FVKESK. The CDR3 contains 16 residues. CDR3 sequence reads: CASSQGIGGWGNEQFF. The variable domain in full, completed from reference TRBV14 and TRBJ2-1, reads EAGVTQFPSHSVIEKGQTVTLRCDPISGHDNLYWYRRVMGKEIKFLLHFVKESKQDESGMPNNRFLAERTGGTYSTLKVQPAELEDSGVYFCASSQGIGGWGNEQFFGPGTRLTVL.

The chain has TRBV12-3 or TRBV12-4 and TRBJ2-5; lacking DNA, the TRBD2 call made by TCRdb goes unchecked. CDR3 length equals 17 residues. CDR3: CASSFPPGLLDKETQYF.

This chain joins TRBV15 and TRBJ1-2; TCRdb names TRBD1, which stays unverified in the absence of DNA. The CDR3 is made up of 15 amino acids. Germline CDR1 reads LNHNV; CDR2 reads YYDKDF (reference sequence). The CDR3 sequence: CATSRDLDRGLVVTF.

The CDR3 reads CASTGRNEKLFF. This chain joins TRBV7-2 and TRBJ1-4; TCRdb picks TRBD1, but there is no DNA to check that call. Germline lookup yields CDR1 SGHTA and CDR2 FQGNSA. This CDR3 contains 12 residues.

V gene TRBV5-6 combines with J gene TRBJ2-1; TCRdb's assignment of TRBD1 cannot be checked, as there is no DNA. Looked up from germline, CDR1 is SGHDT and CDR2 is YYEEEE. This CDR3 contains 16 residues. CDR3 residues: CASSAYDREPYNEQFF.

The chain recombines TRBV3-1 with TRBJ2-3; TCRdb designates TRBD2, a call that cannot be tested without DNA. This CDR3 comprises 18 residues. Per the germline V gene, CDR1 is LGHDT and CDR2 is YNNKEL (reference sequence). This CDR3 is CASSQDPSGSNPTDTQYF.

The chain links TRBV18 to TRBJ2-7; the TCRdb D gene call, TRBD1, has no DNA to confirm it. CDR1 is KGHSH and CDR2 is LQKENI in the germline V gene. This CDR3 comprises 13 residues. CDR3 loop: CASSPSSGESEYF.

This chain connects TRBV12-3 or TRBV12-4 to TRBJ2-1; the TCRdb call, TRBD1, lacks DNA for checking. The length of the CDR3 is 14 residues. The CDR3 sequence is CASSWGGRMGEQFF.